This entry is about one T cell receptor (beta chain). CDR3 size: 15 residues. Germline CDR1 is MNHEY and CDR2 is SVGAGI. V gave up 5 bases and J gave up 4 bases; unmatched junction bases: 5. This entry comes from a study of blood T cell repertoires in COVID-19. Overall study: COVID-19 samples collected from the United States, Italy and Spain covered acute and convalescent phases. From T cells, B-cell-depleted T cells, or PBMCs came the material, which was cDNA or gDNA.

In the authors' methods: For nucleated cells, counts were estimated from reference gene primer amplification. The table came from immunoSEQ multiplex PCR; TCRdb's copy has only in-frame clones and leaves some out. That table gives V, J and clone size, and the DNA gave D and trimming. The repertoire holds 40,000 or so clones, with roughly 89% as singletons. This TCR came from a man aged 50-60 years with active COVID-19. Material for sequencing was peripheral blood. This sequence joins TRBV6-5 and TRBJ2-2, with 9 bases lining up with TRBD2. CDR3 sequence (DNA): TGTGCCAGCAGTCCCCTAGCGGGGTCCACCGGGGAGCTGTTTTTT. Its translation: CASSPLAGSTGELFF.